This T cell receptor (beta chain) emerged from a study of T cell repertoires in cytomegalovirus infection. The wider study: Signatures in public TCR beta sequences pointed to both CMV infection and matching HLA type.

MiXCR, applied by TCRdb to the reads, yields one record per CDR3 protein. The sample lists 60,000 to 75,000 distinct CDR3 sequences, 4% occurring once. This clonotype was detected many times. The junction does not match germline at one end; this may be a read error. There are 15 residues in the CDR3. In germline, CDR1 is SSHAT, CDR2 FNYEAQ (reference sequence). This receptor was taken from a human donor in good health (CMV status not recorded). Some clones in this sample may be carry-over from other donors' samples. This rearrangement joins TRBV7-7 to TRBJ2-5; 12 bases are a match to TRBD1. The sequenced sample was PBMCs. CDR3 DNA sequence: TGTGCTAGCAGCTCCGGGACAGGGGGCGGGGAGACCCAGTACTTC. Encoded protein: CASSSGTGGGETQYF.